Sequencing of this T cell receptor beta chain was carried out in a study of molecular identifiers for immune sequencing clone quantification. The sample holds a few counts of this clonotype. Via MiXCR, TCRdb re-called the PCR reads, giving one row per CDR3 protein. The table has a few hundred thousand distinct CDR3 sequences, roughly 24% seen once; the top ten hold around 0.7%. Germline CDR1 reads MNHEY; CDR2 reads SVGEGT. The CDR3 has 14 amino acids. Trimming removed 1 base from V and 1 base from J, with 7 bases in between. Input material: naive CD8+ T cells from blood, with Jurkat cell RNA spiked in. Subset here: FACS-sorted CD8+CD4-CCR7+CD45RA+ naive T cells. The gene calls are TRBV6-2 or TRBV6-3 and TRBJ1-1; D is uncertain. This receptor was obtained from a human donor in good health. Some libraries in this study had Jurkat cell RNA spiked in. CDR3 amino acids: CASSYFLGNTEAFF. For the CDR3, the DNA is TGTGCCAGCAGTTACTTTCTGGGGAACACTGAAGCTTTCTTT.